Listed below are T cell receptor beta chains from one sample, sequenced in a study of shared clonotypes between healthy human individuals. Repertoires were generated with immunoSEQ multiplex PCR, while TCRdb's copy carries only in-frame clones and drops some. The sample lists a few hundred thousand clones; less than 85% were seen once. Sequenced: memory CD4+ T cells sorted from blood. The receptor set was obtained from a man aged 25-45 years in good health. The CDR3 runs from the conserved cysteine through the conserved F or W. The D gene is left open where the match is weak. Clone size is stated in some rows and not others, as once, few, many or a class when expanded.

>-|TRBJ2-1|TRBV19|-
CASSTTGTPIRFGKNEQFF
TGTGCCAGTAGTACCACCGGGACGCCCATTCGATTCGGAAAAAATGAGCAGTTCTTC
>-|TRBJ1-1|TRBV7-2|-
CASSYGAGLNTEAFF
TGTGCCAGCAGCTACGGGGCGGGATTGAACACTGAAGCTTTCTTT
>-|TRBJ2-7|TRBV5-3|-
CARRLGGAEAYEQYF
TGTGCCAGAAGACTGGGGGGGGCCGAGGCGTACGAGCAGTACTTC
>-|TRBJ2-7|TRBV2|-
CASSGGRKNSYEQYF
TGTGCCAGCAGCGGGGGCCGCAAAAACTCCTACGAGCAGTACTTC
>TRBD1|TRBJ2-1|TRBV25-1|few
CASRTGIYEQFF
TGTGCCAGCAGGACAGGGATATATGAGCAGTTCTTC
>-|TRBJ1-5|TRBV10-3|-
CAISAVGNQPQHF
TGTGCCATCAGTGCAGTGGGCAATCAGCCCCAGCATTTT
>TRBD1|TRBJ2-5|TRBV6-5|once
CASSSITGGSGTQYF
TGTGCCAGCAGTAGCATCACAGGGGGCTCGGGGACCCAGTACTTC
>-|TRBJ2-7|TRBV14|-
CASRIGNSYEQYF
TGTGCCAGCAGGATAGGGAACTCCTACGAGCAGTACTTC
>-|TRBJ1-1|TRBV18|-
CASSREGVGTEAFF
TGTGCCAGCTCACGAGAGGGGGTGGGCACTGAAGCTTTCTTT
>-|TRBJ1-5|TRBV4-3|-
CASSQDRGYQPQHF
TGCGCCAGCAGCCAAGATAGGGGATATCAGCCCCAGCATTTT
>TRBD2|TRBJ2-2|TRBV5-1|-
CASSLTSGHTGELFF
TGCGCCAGCAGCTTGACTAGCGGCCACACCGGGGAGCTGTTTTTT
>-|TRBJ2-2|TRBV19|-
CASSLIAGNTGELFF
TGTGCCAGTAGTTTAATCGCCGGGAACACCGGGGAGCTGTTTTTT
>-|TRBJ2-5|TRBV7-9|many
CASSLRAEETQYF
TGTGCCAGCAGCTTACGGGCAGAAGAGACCCAGTACTTC
>-|TRBJ2-2|TRBV6-5|few
CASSYFSRNTGELFF
TGTGCCAGCAGTTACTTCTCGCGGAACACCGGGGAGCTGTTTTTT
>-|TRBJ2-7|TRBV28|-
CASSTMPSEQYF
TGTGCCAGCAGTACCATGCCGTCTGAGCAGTACTTC
>-|TRBJ2-6|TRBV27|many
CASSFAGAEGANVLTF
TGTGCCAGCAGTTTCGCGGGGGCGGAAGGGGCCAACGTCCTGACTTTC
>TRBD2|TRBJ2-3|TRBV11-3|-
CASSLELAGANTQYF
TGTGCCAGCAGCTTAGAACTAGCGGGAGCAAATACGCAGTATTTT
>TRBD1|TRBJ1-3|TRBV6-6|many
CASRPGQVSGNTIYF
TGTGCCAGCAGGCCGGGACAGGTCTCTGGAAACACCATATATTTT
>-|TRBJ2-7|TRBV7-8|-
CASSLETVRYYEQYF
TGTGCCAGCAGCTTAGAAACAGTCAGATACTACGAGCAGTACTTC
>-|TRBJ2-3|TRBV29-1|-
CSVEDGTVTDTQYF
TGCAGCGTTGAAGATGGGACTGTGACAGATACGCAGTATTTT
>-|TRBJ2-2|TRBV11-2|-
CASSFTASTGELFF
TGTGCCAGCAGCTTTACAGCGTCAACCGGGGAGCTGTTTTTT
>-|TRBJ2-1|TRBV10-3|-
CAISESLGQYNEQFF
TGTGCCATCAGTGAGTCACTGGGGCAGTACAATGAGCAGTTCTTC
>-|TRBJ2-7|TRBV11-3|-
CASSLAGVGEQYF
TGTGCCAGCAGCTTAGCGGGGGTTGGCGAGCAGTACTTC
>-|TRBJ2-6|TRBV15|-
CATSRPEGAGSGANVLTF
TGTGCCACCAGCAGACCCGAAGGCGCCGGCTCTGGGGCCAACGTCCTGACTTTC
>-|TRBJ2-5|TRBV6-5|-
CASSPRLHSGETQYF
TGTGCCAGCAGCCCCCGTCTGCACAGCGGAGAGACCCAGTACTTC
>TRBD1|TRBJ1-5|TRBV6-6|-
CASSMTGNQPQHF
TGTGCCAGCAGCATGACAGGGAATCAGCCCCAGCATTTT
>-|TRBJ1-1|TRBV6-1|-
CASFLTRDTEAFF
TGTGCCAGCTTCCTGACGAGGGACACTGAAGCTTTCTTT
>TRBD2|TRBJ2-7|TRBV28|-
CASTPPQRDFNHEQYF
TGTGCCAGCACTCCACCCCAGCGGGACTTTAACCACGAGCAGTACTTC